This entry lists 16 T cell receptor beta chains sequenced from one sample in a study of blood T cell repertoires in COVID-19. Assay used: immunoSEQ multiplex PCR; TCRdb lists only in-frame clones, some missing. Seen here are 140,000 to 150,000 clones, 86% observed once, and the top ten hold around 4.5%. Sequencing was carried out using PBMCs or T cells enriched from blood (not recorded which). The receptors stem from a man aged 50 to 60 who had recovered from COVID-19.

This chain uses TRBV4-3 with TRBJ1-4; 9 bases map to TRBD1. V shed 3 bases, J shed 8 bases, and the junction held 16 bases outside the gene matches. CDR1 is LGHNA and CDR2 is YSLEER in the germline V gene. The CDR3 contains 18 residues. The CDR3 sequence: CASSQIPPNRGLWEKLFF. The CDR3 DNA reads TGCGCCAGCAGCCAGATTCCCCCCAACAGGGGGCTTTGGGAAAAACTGTTTTTT.

V gene TRBV5-1 combines with J gene TRBJ2-3; weak D call: TRBD1 (5 bases). The CDR3 has 14 residues. Germline assignment: CDR1 SGHRS and CDR2 YFSETQ. The V end was cut by 1 base, the J end by 1 base, with 7 bases between. CDR3: CASSLKQGTDTQYF. DNA of the CDR3: TGCGCCAGCAGCTTGAAACAGGGCACAGATACGCAGTATTTT.

This chain uses TRBV6-5 with TRBJ1-3; no firm D call. The CDR3 sequence is 13 residues long. Germline-derived CDR1 and CDR2 are MNHEY and SVGAGI. The V and J ends lost 10 bases and 0 bases respectively, with 10 bases between them. The chain's CDR3 is CATHRHSGNTIYF. For the CDR3, the DNA is TGTGCCACCCATAGACACTCTGGAAACACCATATATTTT.

The J gene is TRBJ2-1, the V gene TRBV7-2, with 8 bases that match TRBD1. V lost 5 bases to trimming and J lost 12 bases; unmatched junction nucleotides: 12. This CDR3 is 14 amino acids long. Germline V gene data show CDR1 as SGHTA and CDR2 as FQGNSA. CDR3 sequence (DNA): TGTGCCAGCAGCCCGGGAGCTGCGGGACAGGCGCAGTTCTTC. It specifies CASSPGAAGQAQFF.

The chain carries TRBV5-1 and TRBJ1-1, with D maybe TRBD1 (5 bases). Germline CDR1 and CDR2: SGHRS and YFSETQ. Trimming removed 6 bases from V and 3 bases from J, with 15 bases in between. The CDR3 runs to 14 residues. The CDR3 DNA reads as TGCGCCAGCACCCCGGCAGGGACTGACACTGAAGCTTTCTTT. Encoded protein: CASTPAGTDTEAFF. Drawing the rest from reference TRBV5-1 and TRBJ1-1, the complete variable domain is KAGVTQTPRYLIKTRGQQVTLSCSPISGHRSVSWYQQTPGQGLQFLFEYFSETQRNKGNFPGRFSGRQFSNSRSEMNVSTLELGDSALYLCASTPAGTDTEAFFGQGTRLTVV.

V usage is TRBV7-8 and J usage is TRBJ2-5; D gene ambiguous. Trimming took 0 bases from V and 2 from J, leaving 10 bases between them. The germline V gene has CDR1 SGHVS and CDR2 FQNEAQ. There are 15 residues in the CDR3. The CDR3 DNA reads TGTGCCAGCAGCTTAGCGCGTCTGTATCAAGAGACCCAGTACTTC. Its translation is CASSLARLYQETQYF.

The J gene is TRBJ2-5, the V gene TRBV27; D is perhaps TRBD2 (7 bases). The CDR3 runs to 15 residues. The V and J ends lost 6 bases and 5 bases respectively, with 19 bases between them. CDR1 MNHEY and CDR2 SMNVEV come from the germline V gene (reference sequence). CDR3 loop: CASSPSRGGEETQYF. The DNA for the CDR3 is TGTGCCAGCAGCCCCTCCAGGGGAGGGGAGGAGACCCAGTACTTC.

The rearrangement links TRBV9 to TRBJ2-2; the match to TRBD1 covers 7 bases. After removal of 0 bases from V and 7 bases from J, the junction contained 9 bases not matched to a gene. The CDR3 loop spans 16 amino acids. Germline loops: CDR1 SGDLS, CDR2 YYNGEE. The CDR3 nucleotides are TGTGCCAGCAGCGTAGCTCCCGACAGGGTAGGCGGGGAGCTGTTTTTT. This gives the protein CASSVAPDRVGGELFF.

A single count supports this clone. The chain joins TRBV7-9 to TRBJ2-7, with D maybe TRBD1 (5 bases). CDR3 size: 12 residues. Germline loops: CDR1 SEHNR, CDR2 FQNEAQ (reference sequence). V gave up 5 bases and J gave up 3 bases, with 8 bases separating them. The CDR3 is CASSAGYYEQYF. CDR3 DNA: TGTGCCAGCAGCGCAGGGTACTACGAGCAGTACTTC.

This chain connects TRBV6-5 to TRBJ1-5; D is unclear. This CDR3 is built from 15 residues. Germline V gene data show CDR1 as MNHEY and CDR2 as SVGAGI. Trimming removed 6 bases at V and 1 base at J, with 13 bases between. This chain's CDR3 is CASSWTPASNQPQHF. The CDR3 DNA reads TGTGCCAGCAGCTGGACTCCTGCGAGCAATCAGCCCCAGCATTTT.

This rearrangement joins TRBV3-1 (or the pseudogene TRBV3-2) to TRBJ2-3; possibly TRBD2 for D (6 bases). Trimming took off 7 bases at V and 3 bases at J, with 29 bases between the two ends. From germline, CDR1 is LGHDT and CDR2 YNNKEL (reference sequence). The CDR3 runs 19 residues. CDR3 bases: TGTGCCAGCACCCCTTGGGCGGGAAATAATAGCAGGCCTACAGATACGCAGTATTTT. It is translated as CASTPWAGNNSRPTDTQYF.

This chain links TRBV2 with TRBJ1-2; 8 positions agree with TRBD1. This CDR3 comprises 13 residues. Germline loops: CDR1 SNHLY, CDR2 FYNNEI. After removal of 5 bases from V and 6 bases from J, the junction contained 5 bases not matched to a gene. CDR3 protein: CASSTTGDDGYTF. DNA of the CDR3: TGTGCCAGCAGTACGACAGGGGACGATGGCTACACCTTC.

The chain carries TRBV15 and TRBJ2-7, with TRBD2 matching 7 bases. Germline trimming cut 1 base from V and 0 bases from J; bases unmatched to any gene: 0. CDR1 is LNHNV, CDR2 YYDKDF, per germline (reference sequence). This CDR3 is 14 amino acids long. This CDR3 is CATSRGLASYEQYV. CDR3 coding DNA: TGTGCCACCAGCAGAGGACTAGCCTCCTACGAGCAGTACGTC.

This clone was seen a few times. The chain employs TRBV2 and TRBJ1-5; a possible D gene is TRBD1 (6 bases). V lost 10 bases, J lost 3 bases, and 10 bases lay in between. This CDR3 is 12 amino acids long. Germline CDR1 reads SNHLY; CDR2 reads FYNNEI. CDR3 DNA: TGTGCCACACAGGGTCCCAATCAGCCCCAGCATTTT. As protein: CATQGPNQPQHF.

The genes are TRBV7-2 and TRBJ2-1; 10 bases map to TRBD1. Trimming at V came to 5 bases and at J to 7 bases, leaving 8 bases not matched to a gene. Germline V gives CDR1 SGHTA, CDR2 FQGNSA. The CDR3 contains 15 residues. The CDR3 DNA reads TGTGCCAGCAGCCCGGGGACAGGGGTTTTGAATGAGCAGTTCTTC. It translates to CASSPGTGVLNEQFF.

This chain joins TRBV11-3 and TRBJ2-2; D is perhaps TRBD1 (6 bases). The CDR3 extends over 13 amino acids. The V gene's germline CDR1 is SGHNT and CDR2 YENEEA. Trimming took 4 bases from V and 6 from J, leaving 9 bases between them. The CDR3 reads CASSYRQAGELFF. CDR3 bases: TGTGCCAGCAGCTACCGACAGGCCGGGGAGCTGTTTTTT. The full variable domain, completed using reference TRBV11-3 and TRBJ2-2, is EAGVVQSPRYKIIEKKQPVAFWCNPISGHNTLYWYLQNLGQGPELLIRYENEEAVDDSQLPKDRFSAERLKGVDSTLKIQPAELGDSAVYLCASSYRQAGELFFGEGSRLTVL.